The 15 T cell receptor beta chains presented below share a single source sample, sequenced in a study of Graves' ophthalmopathy and Graves' hyperthyroidism. For repertoire sequencing, the TCR beta CDR3 regions were amplified from RNA transcripts. An opening RT-PCR round employed HTBI primers and preceded a second-round multiplex PCR. TCRdb re-called the multiplex PCR reads through MiXCR, storing one row per CDR3 protein. This sample has 400,000 to 450,000 distinct CDR3 sequences, with around a fifth found just once. The specimen was peripheral blood. The receptors originated from a young woman with stable Graves' hyperthyroidism.

The rearrangement joins TRBV6-1 to TRBJ1-2, with D unclear. The V and J ends lost 5 bases and 3 bases respectively, with 16 bases between them. The length of the CDR3 is 15 residues. The V gene's germline CDR1 is MNHNS and CDR2 SASEGT. The CDR3 reads CASSPRPVKDYGYTF. CDR3 bases: TGTGCCAGCAGTCCCCGACCCGTTAAAGACTATGGCTACACCTTC.

This clonotype was found many times. The chain combines TRBV28 with TRBJ2-7; 10 bases agree with TRBD2. Trimming cost V 4 bases and J 6 bases; bases outside gene matches: 9. CDR1 is MDHEN and CDR2 is SYDVKM in the germline V gene. This CDR3 contains 15 residues. The CDR3 DNA reads TGTGCCAGCAGTTCCCCCGGGCTAGCGGGAGCCGAGCAGTACTTC. This encodes CASSSPGLAGAEQYF.

This clonotype was picked up many times. V gene TRBV28 combines with J gene TRBJ1-4; weak D call: TRBD1 (5 bases). V gave up 5 bases and J gave up 5 bases, with 15 bases separating them. The CDR3 extends over 15 amino acids. CDR1 MDHEN and CDR2 SYDVKM come from the germline V gene. The chain's CDR3 is CASSPYRNSNEKLFF. The CDR3 nucleotides are TGTGCCAGCAGTCCCTACAGGAATTCGAATGAAAAACTGTTTTTT.

This clonotype has just a few counts. The genes are TRBV9 and TRBJ2-7, with 8 nucleotides matching TRBD2. The CDR3 has 18 amino acids. Trimming at V came to 1 base and at J to 1 base, leaving 13 bases not matched to a gene. Looked up from germline, CDR1 is SGDLS and CDR2 is YYNGEE. DNA of the CDR3: TGTGCCAGCAGCGTAAGCCCCAGCGGGGGTACGATTTCCTACGAGCAGTACTTC. This gives the protein CASSVSPSGGTISYEQYF.

Many counts were recorded for this clonotype. The chain has TRBV30 and TRBJ1-1; the D gene is possibly TRBD1 (5 bases). V was shortened by 3 bases and J by 3 bases, with 11 bases between the two germline ends. Per germline, CDR1 GTSNPN and CDR2 SVGIG (reference sequence). This CDR3 contains 13 residues. CDR3 in amino acids: CAWREGEYTEAFF. DNA for the CDR3: TGTGCCTGGAGGGAAGGGGAGTACACTGAAGCTTTCTTT.

V and J are TRBV11-2 and TRBJ2-7, with 14 positions matching TRBD2. Germline loops: CDR1 SGHAT, CDR2 FQNNGV. CDR3 length: 16 residues. Trimming cost V 4 bases and J 3 bases; bases outside gene matches: 5. The CDR3 region has the DNA TGTGCCAGCAGCTGGGGGACTAGCGGGAGTCTCTACGAGCAGTACTTC. Amino acids: CASSWGTSGSLYEQYF.

This clonotype was recorded at least ten times. CDR3 in amino acids: CASSLEGTTRDEQYF. CDR3 sequence (DNA): TGTGCCAGCAGCTTAGAAGGAACCACCCGCGACGAGCAGTACTTC. The chain is built from TRBV7-2 and TRBJ2-7; D call uncertain. V was shortened by 1 base and J by 5 bases, with 15 bases between the two germline ends. Germline CDR1 SGHTA, CDR2 FQGNSA. This CDR3 spans 15 amino acids.

This clonotype appeared many times. The chain carries TRBV12-3 or TRBV12-4 and TRBJ2-6; TRBD1 matches at 7 bases. This CDR3 spans 18 amino acids. Trimming took 4 bases from V and 0 from J; bases not matched to a gene: 9. Here the CDR3 reads CASSSLTGLSSGANVLTF. CDR3 coding DNA: TGTGCCAGCAGTTCCCTGACAGGGTTAAGCTCTGGGGCCAACGTCCTGACTTTC.

This clonotype was observed at least ten times. CDR3 region: CASSQGLYYEQYF. Written as DNA, the CDR3 is TGTGCCAGCAGCCAAGGGCTTTACTACGAGCAGTACTTC. V gene TRBV11-2 combines with J gene TRBJ2-7, with D uncertain. CDR3 length equals 13 residues. Germline CDR1 is SGHAT and CDR2 is FQNNGV. V was cut by 5 bases and J by 3 bases, with 11 bases left in between. Variable domain in full (rest from reference TRBV11-2 and TRBJ2-7): EAGVAQSPRYKIIEKRQSVAFWCNPISGHATLYWYQQILGQGPKLLIQFQNNGVVDDSQLPKDRFSAERLKGVDSTLKIQPAKLEDSAVYLCASSQGLYYEQYFGPGTRLTVT.

This clonotype was counted between two and nine times. This chain joins TRBV7-9 and TRBJ2-2; the match to TRBD2 covers 11 bases. CDR1 and CDR2 from the germline V gene are SEHNR and FQNEAQ (reference sequence). The CDR3 runs 14 residues. The J segment lost 6 bases and the V segment lost 6 bases, leaving 3 bases of the junction unmatched. Written as DNA, the CDR3 is TGTGCCAGCAGGGGGACTAGCGGTTCCGGGGAGCTGTTTTTT. It codes for CASRGTSGSGELFF.

V usage is TRBV7-2 and J usage is TRBJ1-1, with D perhaps matching TRBD1 (6 bases). The CDR3 runs to 14 residues. Germline CDR1 SGHTA, CDR2 FQGNSA. Trimming took off 4 bases at V and 1 base at J, with 10 bases between the two ends. The DNA for the CDR3 is TGTGCCAGCAGCTCGGGACACCAGAACACTGAAGCTTTCTTT. Translated, it gives CASSSGHQNTEAFF.

The V call is TRBV6-2 or TRBV6-3, the J call TRBJ1-1; D unresolved. CDR3 size: 13 residues. V dropped 6 bases and J dropped 3 bases, with 11 bases sitting between them. Germline CDR1 and CDR2: MNHEY and SVGEGT. The CDR3 loop is CASRVTMYTEAFF. In DNA form, the CDR3 reads TGTGCCAGCAGGGTCACTATGTACACTGAAGCTTTCTTT.

This clonotype was counted ten times or more. The chain joins TRBV29-1 to TRBJ1-1, with no clear D. From germline, CDR1 is SQVTM and CDR2 ANQGSEA. Trimming removed 4 bases from V and 0 bases from J, with 21 bases in between. This CDR3 comprises 17 residues. CDR3 protein: CSVAQEGGSFMNTEAFF. CDR3 DNA sequence: TGCAGCGTTGCCCAGGAGGGAGGAAGTTTTATGAACACTGAAGCTTTCTTT.

V gene TRBV5-1 combines with J gene TRBJ2-5; TRBD1 matches at 7 bases. The DNA matches TRBJ2-7 better at its end, which makes the J call doubtful. The CDR3 runs 15 residues. Looked up from germline, CDR1 is SGHRS and CDR2 is YFSETQ. The CDR3: CASSLARDSSYEQYF. CDR3 nucleotides: TGCGCCAGCAGCTTGGCCAGGGACAGCTCCTACGAGCAGTACTTC.

This clonotype was counted ten times or more. The gene calls are TRBV7-2 and TRBJ1-2; the D gene is possibly TRBD1 (6 bases). Germline-derived CDR1 and CDR2 are SGHTA and FQGNSA. This CDR3 spans 15 amino acids. The V and J ends lost 0 bases and 7 bases respectively, with 15 bases between them. CDR3: CASSLAFRGAGGYTF. Here the CDR3 DNA reads TGTGCCAGCAGCTTAGCGTTCAGGGGCGCGGGTGGCTACACCTTC.